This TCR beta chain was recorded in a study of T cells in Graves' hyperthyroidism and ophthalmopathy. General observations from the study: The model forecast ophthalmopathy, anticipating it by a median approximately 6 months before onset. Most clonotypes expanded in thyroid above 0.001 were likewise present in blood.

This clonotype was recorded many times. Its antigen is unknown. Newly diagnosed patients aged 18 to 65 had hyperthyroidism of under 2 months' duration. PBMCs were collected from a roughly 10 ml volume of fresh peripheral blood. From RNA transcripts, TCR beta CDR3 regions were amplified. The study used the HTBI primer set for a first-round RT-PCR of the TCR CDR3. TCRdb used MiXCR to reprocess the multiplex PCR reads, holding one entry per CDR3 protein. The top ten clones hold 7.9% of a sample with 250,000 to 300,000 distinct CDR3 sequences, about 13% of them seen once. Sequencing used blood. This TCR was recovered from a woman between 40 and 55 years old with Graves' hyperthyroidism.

The CDR3 sequence is CASSGGGEAATQYF. CDR3 in DNA: TGTGCCAGCAGTGGGGGGGGCGAGGCGGCGACCCAGTACTTC. V gene TRBV28 combines with J gene TRBJ2-5; D might be TRBD2 (7 bases). CDR1 and CDR2 from the germline V gene are MDHEN and SYDVKM. The CDR3 loop spans 14 amino acids. V gave up 5 bases and J gave up 7 bases, with 17 bases separating them.